These 8 T cell receptor beta chains were all obtained from the same sample, sequenced in a study of blood T cell repertoires in COVID-19. The repertoire was sequenced with immunoSEQ multiplex PCR; TCRdb's copy has only in-frame clones and lacks some. The sample shows roughly 150,000 clones, around 90% of them seen only once. Material for sequencing was peripheral blood. These receptors came from a woman of 80 years or more with COVID-19, enrolled during active disease.

The V gene is TRBV4-2, the J gene TRBJ2-7; a possible D gene is TRBD2 (6 bases). Per germline, CDR1 LGHNA and CDR2 YNFKEQ. This CDR3 has 17 residues. V lost 0 bases and J 5 bases, leaving 20 bases between the germline ends. CDR3 residues: CASSQDPFVGGGNEQYF. In DNA, the CDR3 is TGTGCCAGCAGCCAAGATCCTTTCGTGGGAGGAGGCAACGAGCAGTACTTC.

The V call is TRBV5-8, the J call TRBJ2-7, with D possibly being TRBD1 (5 bases). Trimming shortened V by 1 base and J by 4 bases, and 9 bases separated the two germline ends. In germline, CDR1 is SGHTS, CDR2 YDEGEE. The CDR3 is made up of 13 amino acids. CDR3: CASSLIGVYEQYF. In DNA form, the CDR3 reads TGTGCCAGCAGCTTGATAGGGGTATACGAGCAGTACTTC.

V is TRBV29-1 and J is TRBJ1-3; a weak D match, TRBD1 (5 bases). The germline CDR1 and CDR2 sequences are SQVTM and ANQGSEA. The CDR3 is 14 residues long. V lost 3 bases and J lost 0, with 9 bases in between. CDR3 DNA sequence: TGCAGCGTTGACCCCCAGGGCTCTGGAAACACCATATATTTT. The encoded protein is CSVDPQGSGNTIYF.

This clone came up many times. The chain uses TRBV4-1 and TRBJ2-7; D unclear. The CDR3 totals 15 residues. The germline V and J ends were trimmed by 0 bases and 4 bases, with 13 bases remaining between them. From germline, CDR1 is MGHRA and CDR2 YSYEKL. The CDR3 bases are TGCGCCAGCAGCCAAGATCCCCCTCCCTATTACGAGCAGTACTTC. It yields the protein CASSQDPPPYYEQYF.

The chain joins TRBV5-1 to TRBJ2-3; a possible D gene is TRBD1 (5 bases). The germline V gene encodes CDR1 SGHRS and CDR2 YFSETQ. This CDR3 has 17 amino acids. Trimming left V 2 bases short and J 2 bases short, with 18 bases between. The chain's CDR3 is CASSLGAGAPITDTQYF. CDR3 nucleotide sequence: TGCGCCAGCAGCTTAGGGGCAGGAGCCCCTATCACAGATACGCAGTATTTT.

This chain uses TRBV6-5 with TRBJ2-7; 8 bases are a match to TRBD1. V shed 7 bases, J shed 2 bases, and the junction held 4 bases outside the gene matches. This CDR3 region has 13 residues. Germline-derived CDR1 and CDR2 are MNHEY and SVGAGI. CDR3 sequence: CASNGQGPYEQYF. For the CDR3, the DNA is TGTGCCAGCAACGGACAGGGCCCCTACGAGCAGTACTTC.

J is TRBJ1-1 and V is TRBV20-1; D is perhaps TRBD1 (5 bases). Looked up from germline, CDR1 is DFQATT and CDR2 is SNEGSKA (reference sequence). The V gene lost 0 bases and the J gene lost 9 bases, with 8 bases spanning the gap. The CDR3 length is 11 residues. The CDR3 DNA sequence: TGCAGTGCTAGAGATAACAGGAAAGCTTTCTTT. This gives the protein CSARDNRKAFF.

The chain carries TRBV7-9 and TRBJ2-7; D is possibly TRBD1 (6 bases). V lost 3 bases and J lost 2, with 8 bases in between. The CDR3 spans 13 residues. CDR1 is SEHNR and CDR2 is FQNEAQ in the germline V gene (reference sequence). The CDR3: CASSFAGAYEQYF. CDR3 sequence (DNA): TGTGCCAGCAGCTTTGCAGGGGCCTACGAGCAGTACTTC.